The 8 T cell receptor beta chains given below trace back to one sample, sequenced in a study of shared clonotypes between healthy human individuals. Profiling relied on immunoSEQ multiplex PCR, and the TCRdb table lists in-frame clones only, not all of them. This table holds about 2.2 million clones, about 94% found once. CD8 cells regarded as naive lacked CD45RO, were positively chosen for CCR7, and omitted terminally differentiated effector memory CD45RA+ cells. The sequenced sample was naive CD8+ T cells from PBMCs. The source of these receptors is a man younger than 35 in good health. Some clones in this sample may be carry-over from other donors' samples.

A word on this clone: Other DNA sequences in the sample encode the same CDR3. CDR3: CASSVGLAGREQYF. In DNA form, the CDR3 reads TGTGCCAGCAGCGTAGGACTAGCGGGACGCGAGCAGTACTTC. The gene calls are TRBV9 and TRBJ2-7, with 11 positions matching TRBD2. The ends lost 0 bases at V and 6 bases at J; junction bases unmatched: 2. From germline, CDR1 is SGDLS and CDR2 YYNGEE. This CDR3 is built from 14 residues.

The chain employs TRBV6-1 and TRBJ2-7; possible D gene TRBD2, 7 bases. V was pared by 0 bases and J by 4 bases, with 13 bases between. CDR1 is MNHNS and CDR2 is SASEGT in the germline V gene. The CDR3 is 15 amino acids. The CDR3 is CASSEAGEGGYEQYF. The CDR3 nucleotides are TGTGCCAGCAGTGAAGCGGGGGAGGGGGGGTACGAGCAGTACTTC.

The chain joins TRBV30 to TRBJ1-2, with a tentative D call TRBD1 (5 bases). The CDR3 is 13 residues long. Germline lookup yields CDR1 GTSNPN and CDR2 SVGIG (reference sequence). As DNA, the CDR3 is TGTGCTCGGAAGGGACGGTCTAACTATGGCTACACCTTC. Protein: CARKGRSNYGYTF.

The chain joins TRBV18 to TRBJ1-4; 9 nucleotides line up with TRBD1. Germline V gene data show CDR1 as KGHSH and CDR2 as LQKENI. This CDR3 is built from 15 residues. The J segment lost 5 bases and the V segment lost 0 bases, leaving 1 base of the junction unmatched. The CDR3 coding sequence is TGTGCCAGCTCACCACCGGGACAGGGAAATGAAAAACTGTTTTTT. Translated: CASSPPGQGNEKLFF.

CDR3 protein: CASNDREETQYF. DNA for the CDR3: TGTGCCAGCAATGACAGGGAAGAGACCCAGTACTTC. The V gene is TRBV7-2, the J gene TRBJ2-5; the match to TRBD1 covers 7 bases. V shed 7 bases, J shed 3 bases, and the junction held 2 bases outside the gene matches. The germline V gene encodes CDR1 SGHTA and CDR2 FQGNSA. The CDR3 sequence is 12 residues long.

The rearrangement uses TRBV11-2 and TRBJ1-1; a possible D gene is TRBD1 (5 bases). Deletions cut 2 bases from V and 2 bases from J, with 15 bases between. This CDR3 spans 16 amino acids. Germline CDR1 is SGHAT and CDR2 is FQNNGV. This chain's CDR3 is CASSLQGGRPNTEAFF. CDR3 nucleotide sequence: TGTGCCAGCAGCTTACAGGGCGGGCGGCCAAACACTGAAGCTTTCTTT.

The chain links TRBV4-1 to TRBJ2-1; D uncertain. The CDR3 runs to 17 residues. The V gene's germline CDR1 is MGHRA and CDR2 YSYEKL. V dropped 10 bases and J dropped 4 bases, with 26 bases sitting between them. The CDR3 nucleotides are TGCGCCACCCGACCTTTTGTGGAAGAGCCCCTGTACAATGAGCAGTTCTTC. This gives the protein CATRPFVEEPLYNEQFF.

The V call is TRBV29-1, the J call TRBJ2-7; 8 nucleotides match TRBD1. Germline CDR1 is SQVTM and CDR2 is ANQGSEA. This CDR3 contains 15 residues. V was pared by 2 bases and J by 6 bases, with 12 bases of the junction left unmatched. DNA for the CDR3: TGCAGCGTTGAAAGGACAGGGCCCTATCCCCGCGAGCAGTACTTC. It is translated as CSVERTGPYPREQYF.